This T cell receptor (beta chain) was found in a study of T cell responses to AZD1222 COVID-19 vaccine. Findings of the study overall: In all cases, repertoires were sampled only after the peak T cell response.

CDR3 length equals 17 residues. V gave up 1 base and J gave up 6 bases; unmatched junction bases: 10. Germline loops: CDR1 SGHTA, CDR2 FQGNSA. Data came from immunoSEQ multiplex PCR; TCRdb stores just in-frame clones and leaves some out. The repertoire has under 120,000 clones, just under 95% of them found once; the top ten carry roughly 2%. Notes on this clone: The antigen is undetermined.

The chain combines TRBV7-2 with TRBJ2-5; 11 nucleotides match TRBD2. This clonotype originated in an adult in good health. The material was peripheral blood, obtained on day 0 of AZD1222 vaccination. As DNA, the CDR3 is TGTGCCAGCAGCTTAGTGGGTAGCGGGGGGGCTAGAAAGACCCAGTACTTC. Its protein product is CASSLVGSGGARKTQYF.